These T cell receptor beta chains were read from a single sample in a study of blood T cells in healthy people across ages. TCRdb passed the 5' RACE reads through MiXCR, listing each CDR3 protein once. The profile covers 1.5 million to 2 million distinct CDR3 sequences, with approximately 50% appearing a single time and 2% to 2.5% taken by the ten largest. The sample was blood. All receptors come from a woman aged 40-49 years in good health. Each CDR3 is given with its conserved first and last residue. A D gene is named only where the DNA matches it firmly. Not all rows give a size; the values are once, few, many and, for expanded clones, a class.

d_gene	len	v_gene	abundance	j_gene	CDR3aa	CDR3nt
-	15	TRBV20-1	few	TRBJ2-5	CSARGDREYQETQYF	TGCAGTGCCAGGGGGGACAGAGAATACCAAGAGACCCAGTACTTC
-	14	TRBV4-1	-	TRBJ1-4	CASTLYQGNEKLFF	TGCGCCAGCACCCTATACCAGGGGAATGAAAAACTGTTTTTT
-	14	TRBV7-9	many	TRBJ1-2	CASSFRDKLYGYTF	TGTGCCAGCAGCTTCCGGGACAAACTCTATGGCTACACCTTC
-	13	TRBV28	-	TRBJ1-2	CASSPLRANGYTF	TGTGCCAGCAGTCCCCTCAGGGCGAATGGCTACACCTTC
-	18	TRBV6-5	few	TRBJ2-1	CASSYSVTENSLYNEQFF	TGTGCCAGCAGTTACTCCGTGACAGAAAACTCCCTCTACAATGAGCAGTTCTTC
TRBD2	18	TRBV29-1	few	TRBJ2-1	CSVVGWGLAGGRYNEQFF	TGCAGCGTTGTGGGATGGGGACTAGCGGGGGGGCGTTACAATGAGCAGTTCTTC
-	14	TRBV6-1	-	TRBJ1-2	CASTRQNINYGYTF	TGTGCCAGCACCCGGCAGAACATCAACTATGGCTACACCTTC
-	13	TRBV4-2	-	TRBJ1-2	CASSLHEDYGYTF	TGTGCCAGCAGCTTACACGAAGACTATGGCTACACCTTC
TRBD2	18	TRBV9	few	TRBJ2-3	CASSVALGLASSTDTQYF	TGTGCCAGCAGCGTAGCTTTGGGACTAGCGAGCAGCACAGATACGCAGTATTTT
TRBD1	14	TRBV2	-	TRBJ1-2	CASSRPGTAVGYTF	TGTGCCAGCAGCCGACCGGGGACAGCCGTTGGCTACACCTTC
-	17	TRBV28	-	TRBJ2-5	CASSLSAIGVYQETQYF	TGTGCCAGCAGTTTATCGGCTATCGGGGTGTACCAAGAGACCCAGTACTTC
-	15	TRBV12-5	few	TRBJ2-1	CASGDRDSSYNEQFF	TGTGCTAGTGGAGACAGAGACAGCTCCTACAATGAGCAGTTCTTC
-	15	TRBV4-3	-	TRBJ1-5	CASSQERGTQGPQHF	TGCGCCAGCAGCCAAGAGCGAGGTACCCAAGGGCCCCAGCATTTT
-	13	TRBV24-1	-	TRBJ2-1	CATSDSRAGEQFF	TGTGCCACCAGTGATTCCCGAGCGGGTGAGCAGTTCTTC
-	15	TRBV27	-	TRBJ2-4	CASSGSGLQKNIQYF	TGTGCCAGCTCGGGGAGCGGGTTGCAGAAAAACATTCAGTACTTC
-	14	TRBV12-3/TRBV12-4	few	TRBJ2-5	CASTPEASGWTQYF	TGTGCCAGCACCCCGGAGGCTTCCGGGTGGACCCAGTACTTC
TRBD1	16	TRBV4-1	few	TRBJ2-4	CASSSDRGLAKNIQYF	TGCGCCAGCAGCTCCGACAGGGGGCTAGCCAAAAACATTCAGTACTTC
-	17	TRBV9	once	TRBJ2-5	CASSHSGTSGLRETQYF	TGTGCCAGCAGCCATTCCGGGACCAGTGGATTACGAGAGACCCAGTACTTC
-	18	TRBV24-1	-	TRBJ2-1	CATSDFGQGRTPHNEQFF	TGTGCCACCAGTGATTTCGGGCAGGGCCGTACCCCCCACAATGAGCAGTTCTTC
TRBD1	15	TRBV6-2/TRBV6-3	-	TRBJ2-1	CASSWLGTAYNEQFF	TGTGCCAGCAGTTGGCTGGGGACAGCTTACAATGAGCAGTTCTTC
-	17	TRBV19	-	TRBJ2-4	CASSIVRRLRSKNIQYF	TGTGCCAGTAGTATCGTCCGGCGGCTGCGTAGCAAAAACATTCAGTACTTC
-	13	TRBV6-2/TRBV6-3	few	TRBJ1-1	CASSYGKSTEAFF	TGTGCCAGCAGTTACGGGAAATCCACTGAAGCTTTCTTT
TRBD2	17	TRBV20-1	few	TRBJ2-1	CSARELLAGGYGNEQFF	TGCAGTGCTAGGGAACTACTAGCGGGGGGGTATGGAAATGAGCAGTTCTTC
TRBD2	20	TRBV7-2	few	TRBJ2-1	CASSWIRLAGDLSSYNEQFF	TGTGCCAGCAGCTGGATTCGACTAGCGGGGGACCTGAGCTCCTACAATGAGCAGTTCTTC
-	13	TRBV6-2/TRBV6-3	few	TRBJ2-3	CASSYRITDTQYF	TGTGCCAGCAGTTACCGAATCACAGATACGCAGTATTTT
-	14	TRBV12-3/TRBV12-4	-	TRBJ2-7	CASSLGTTHNEQYF	TGTGCCAGCAGTTTAGGGACGACCCACAATGAGCAGTACTTC
-	14	TRBV9	-	TRBJ2-3	CASSVRGDTDTQYF	TGTGCCAGCAGCGTCAGGGGTGACACAGATACGCAGTATTTT
-	14	TRBV27	-	TRBJ2-3	CASSLQPAWNTQYF	TGTGCCAGCAGTTTACAACCAGCCTGGAATACGCAGTATTTT
-	16	TRBV7-2	-	TRBJ1-4	CASSLVSAITNEKLFF	TGTGCCAGCAGCTTAGTGTCTGCGATAACTAATGAAAAACTGTTTTTT
-	15	TRBV20-1	-	TRBJ1-2	CSASLTTGTPYGYTF	TGCAGTGCTAGTCTCACGACCGGGACACCATATGGCTACACCTTC
-	13	TRBV5-8	few	TRBJ1-2	CASSLLQTYGYTF	TGTGCCAGCAGCTTGTTACAGACCTATGGCTACACCTTC
-	15	TRBV15	-	TRBJ2-7	CATSRLRDRAYEQYF	TGTGCCACCAGCAGACTGAGGGATAGGGCCTACGAGCAGTACTTC
-	13	TRBV7-2	-	TRBJ1-2	CASSPYGEGGYTF	TGTGCCAGCAGCCCCTACGGGGAAGGGGGCTACACCTTC
-	14	TRBV6-1	-	TRBJ2-7	CASRYPAQSDEQYF	TGTGCCAGCAGGTATCCAGCTCAGTCGGACGAGCAGTACTTC
-	16	TRBV6-4	-	TRBJ2-4	CASGGIGEAAKNIQYF	TGTGCCAGCGGTGGAATCGGAGAGGCGGCCAAAAACATTCAGTACTTC
-	15	TRBV3-1	-	TRBJ2-2	CASRAGQANTGELFF	TGTGCCAGCCGAGCGGGACAGGCGAACACCGGGGAGCTGTTTTTT
-	14	TRBV9	once	TRBJ1-5	CASSPGGGGEPQHF	TGTGCCAGCAGCCCGGGGGGAGGGGGTGAACCCCAGCATTTT
-	15	TRBV7-2	-	TRBJ1-6	CASSVGPPGNSPLHF	TGTGCCAGCAGCGTGGGACCTCCCGGCAATTCACCCCTCCACTTT
-	19	TRBV19	-	TRBJ1-1	CAGSIGLEIWRQRLAEAFF	TGCGCCGGTAGTATAGGATTAGAAATTTGGAGGCAACGGTTGGCTGAAGCTTTCTTT
TRBD2	14	TRBV20-1	-	TRBJ2-1	CSALSGGGHNEQFF	TGCAGTGCTCTTTCCGGGGGGGGGCACAATGAGCAGTTCTTC
-	15	TRBV29-1	-	TRBJ1-2	CSVFRRTDERDGYTF	TGCAGCGTATTCAGGCGGACGGACGAAAGGGATGGCTACACCTTC
-	13	TRBV12-3/TRBV12-4	-	TRBJ2-1	CASSFADYNEQFF	TGTGCCAGCAGTTTCGCGGATTACAATGAGCAGTTCTTC
TRBD2	16	TRBV7-9	-	TRBJ2-1	CASSPAREASPDEQFF	TGTGCCAGCAGCCCCGCTCGGGAGGCCTCCCCCGATGAGCAGTTCTTC
TRBD1	16	TRBV5-4	-	TRBJ2-1	CASSLAQGQIYNEQFF	TGTGCCAGCAGCTTGGCACAGGGACAGATTTACAATGAGCAGTTCTTC
-	12	TRBV29-1	-	TRBJ1-2	CSVEMGGHGYTF	TGCAGCGTTGAAATGGGGGGACATGGCTACACCTTC